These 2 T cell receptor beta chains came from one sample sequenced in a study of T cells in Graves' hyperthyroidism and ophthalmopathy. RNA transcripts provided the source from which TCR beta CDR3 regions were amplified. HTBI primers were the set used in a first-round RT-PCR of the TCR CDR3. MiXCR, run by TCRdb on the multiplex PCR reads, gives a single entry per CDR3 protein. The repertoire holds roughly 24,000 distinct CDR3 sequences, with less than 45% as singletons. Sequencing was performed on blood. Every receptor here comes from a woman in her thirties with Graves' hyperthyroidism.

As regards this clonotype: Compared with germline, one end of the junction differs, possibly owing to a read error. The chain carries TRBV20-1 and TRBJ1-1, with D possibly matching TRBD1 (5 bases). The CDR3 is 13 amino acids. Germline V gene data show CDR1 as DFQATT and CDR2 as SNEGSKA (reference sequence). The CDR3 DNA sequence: TGCAGTGGGGACGATCCCGGCGACACTGAAGCGTTCTTT. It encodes CSGDDPGDTEAFF.

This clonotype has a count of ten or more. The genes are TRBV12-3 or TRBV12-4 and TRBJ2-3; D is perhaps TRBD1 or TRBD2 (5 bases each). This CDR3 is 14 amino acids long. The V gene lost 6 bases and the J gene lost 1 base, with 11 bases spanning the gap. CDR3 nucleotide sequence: TGTGCCAGCAGGAGGGACCTACGCACAGATACGCAGTATTTT. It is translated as CASRRDLRTDTQYF.